Presented here are 23 T cell receptor beta chains from one specimen sequenced in a study of control samples from healthy donors and cancer patients. TCRdb's copy holds only in-frame clones and misses some; the assay was immunoSEQ multiplex PCR. The top ten clones hold around 2.5% of a sample with around 110,000 clones, more than 85% of them seen once. Sequenced sample: blood. The receptors were sampled from a man aged 30 to 39 in good health.

This chain connects TRBV5-6 to TRBJ1-4; 7 bases are shared with TRBD1. The junction had 16 bases not matched to a gene; V was cut back by 5 bases and J by 12 bases. Looked up from germline, CDR1 is SGHDT and CDR2 is YYEEEE. The CDR3 extends over 15 amino acids. CDR3 region: CASSHKDRELSELFF. The CDR3 DNA reads as TGTGCCAGCAGTCACAAAGACAGGGAACTGTCTGAACTGTTTTTT.

This clone has only a few counts. The chain links TRBV2 to TRBJ1-2; D may be TRBD1 (5 bases). The CDR3 spans 12 residues. Germline V gene data show CDR1 as SNHLY and CDR2 as FYNNEI. The ends were cut back, 7 bases at V and 5 bases at J, with 11 bases in the middle. In DNA form, the CDR3 reads TGTGCCAGCACCATTAAGGGGTATGGCTACACCTTC. Amino acids: CASTIKGYGYTF.

This clone was found once. The chain links TRBV5-5 to TRBJ1-2, with TRBD1 identical over 11 bases. The ends lost 4 bases at V and 8 bases at J; junction bases unmatched: 16. CDR3 length: 17 residues. CDR1 is SGHKS, CDR2 YYEKEE, per germline (reference sequence). CDR3 coding DNA: TGTGCCAGCAGCGCCCGGGACAGGGGGACCTGGAAGGGAGGCTACACCTTC. It yields the protein CASSARDRGTWKGGYTF.

The chain joins TRBV5-1 to TRBJ2-5; TRBD1 might be the D (5 bases). CDR1 and CDR2 from the germline V gene are SGHRS and YFSETQ. Trimming cost V 4 bases and J 1 base, with 11 bases left between them. This CDR3 is 14 amino acids long. The CDR3 protein is CASSPREFQETQYF. In DNA, the CDR3 is TGCGCCAGCAGCCCCAGGGAATTCCAAGAGACCCAGTACTTC. The complete variable domain, with remaining parts taken from reference TRBV5-1 and TRBJ2-5, reads KAGVTQTPRYLIKTRGQQVTLSCSPISGHRSVSWYQQTPGQGLQFLFEYFSETQRNKGNFPGRFSGRQFSNSRSEMNVSTLELGDSALYLCASSPREFQETQYFGPGTRLLVL.

The V and J genes are TRBV18 and TRBJ2-3, with D possibly TRBD1 on 7 matching bases. The CDR3 extends over 13 amino acids. CDR1 and CDR2 (germline): KGHSH, LQKENI. Trimming cost V 3 bases and J 8 bases, with 12 bases left between them. The CDR3 region is CASSPGTAGTQYF. As DNA, the CDR3 is TGTGCCAGCTCACCGGGGACAGCGGGTACGCAGTATTTT.

The CDR3 loop is CASSPTGGYSPLHF. DNA of the CDR3: TGTGCCAGCAGTCCGACAGGGGGTTATTCACCCCTCCACTTT. The chain couples TRBV6-6 to TRBJ1-6; 9 nucleotides agree with TRBD1. Germline CDR1 MNHNY, CDR2 SVGAGI (reference sequence). The CDR3 length is 14 residues. J lost 8 bases, V lost 5 bases, and 4 bases had no gene match.

The V and J genes are TRBV10-3 and TRBJ1-3, with D uncertain. This CDR3 is 13 amino acids long. Germline CDR1 and CDR2: ENHRY and SYGVKD. Trimming took 8 bases from V and 0 from J, leaving 8 bases between them. The DNA of the CDR3 is TGTGCCATCGTCGAGAGCTCTGGAAACACCATATATTTT. It is translated as CAIVESSGNTIYF.

V usage is TRBV2 and J usage is TRBJ2-4; 8 bases fit TRBD2. Per the germline V gene, CDR1 is SNHLY and CDR2 is FYNNEI. CDR3 length equals 14 residues. Trimming cost V 6 bases and J 6 bases; bases outside gene matches: 7. The DNA for the CDR3 is TGTGCCAGCAGCGGAACTAGCGGTCCAAACATTCAGTACTTC. Encoded protein: CASSGTSGPNIQYF.

Only one count was recorded for this clone. The chain recombines TRBV5-5 with TRBJ2-3, with a possible D match to TRBD2 (7 bases). Trimming left V 6 bases short and J 3 bases short, with 14 bases between. The germline CDR1 and CDR2 sequences are SGHKS and YYEKEE (reference sequence). This CDR3 is 14 amino acids long. The DNA of the CDR3 is TGTGCCAGCACCCTGGGGAGGGGGACAGATACGCAGTATTTT. Translation: CASTLGRGTDTQYF. Full variable domain (remainder filled in from reference TRBV5-5 and TRBJ2-3): DAGVTQSPTHLIKTRGQQVTLRCSPISGHKSVSWYQQVLGQGPQFIFQYYEKEERGRGNFPDRFSARQFPNYSSELNVNALLLGDSALYLCASTLGRGTDTQYFGPGTRLTVL.

This chain connects TRBV5-8 to TRBJ2-6; TRBD1 matches at 8 bases. This CDR3 is built from 19 residues. The germline CDR1 and CDR2 sequences are SGHTS and YDEGEE. V lost 7 bases and J lost 2; bases outside the gene matches: 17. CDR3 coding DNA: TGTGCCAGCCCCTTAATACTGGGACAGGAAACAACTGGGGCCAACGTCCTGACTTTC. It translates to CASPLILGQETTGANVLTF.

This chain uses TRBV19 with TRBJ2-1; perhaps TRBD2 as D (6 bases). V lost 4 bases and J 8 bases, leaving 18 bases between the germline ends. This CDR3 region has 15 residues. CDR1 is LNHDA and CDR2 is SQIVND in the germline V gene (reference sequence). CDR3 amino acids: CASSRRGRVGDEQFF. CDR3 in DNA: TGTGCCAGTAGTAGGAGGGGCAGGGTAGGCGATGAGCAGTTCTTC.

The chain couples TRBV30 to TRBJ2-5, with D hard to call. The CDR3 sequence is 12 residues long. Germline CDR1 GTSNPN, CDR2 SVGIG (reference sequence). Trimming took 1 base from V and 5 from J, leaving 8 bases between them. The CDR3 protein is CAWSDYRETQYF. CDR3 DNA sequence: TGTGCCTGGAGTGACTATAGGGAGACCCAGTACTTC. Looking up the rest from reference TRBV30 and TRBJ2-5 gives the full variable domain: SQTIHQWPATLVQPVGSPLSLECTVEGTSNPNLYWYRQAAGRGLQLLFYSVGIGQISSEVPQNLSASRPQDRQFILSSKKLLLSDSGFYLCAWSDYRETQYFGPGTRLLVL.

The chain has TRBV2 and TRBJ2-7, with a possible D match to TRBD1 (5 bases). CDR1 and CDR2 from the germline V gene are SNHLY and FYNNEI. V was trimmed by 3 bases and J by 9 bases, leaving 12 bases between them. The CDR3 is 12 residues long. The CDR3 DNA reads TGTGCCAGCAGTGAGTTAGGGGCAGGGCAGTACTTC. It codes for CASSELGAGQYF.

The gene calls are TRBV6-4 and TRBJ1-3, with D uncertain. Trimming stripped 5 bases from V and 4 bases from J, with 12 bases between. Germline values: CDR1 MRHNA, CDR2 SNTAGT. The length of the CDR3 is 14 residues. The CDR3 DNA reads TGTGCCAGCAGTTTCTCGGCGCGGGGAAACACCATATATTTT. Amino acid sequence: CASSFSARGNTIYF.

This chain links TRBV9 with TRBJ2-5; the match to TRBD1 covers 10 bases. Trimming took 0 bases from V and 4 from J; bases not matched to a gene: 9. This CDR3 has 17 amino acids. Germline loops: CDR1 SGDLS, CDR2 YYNGEE. The CDR3 loop is CASSVERDRGPGETQYF. The CDR3 DNA reads TGTGCCAGCAGCGTAGAGAGGGACAGGGGTCCCGGAGAGACCCAGTACTTC.

The CDR3 here is CASSGTGRNQPQHF. CDR3 nucleotide sequence: TGTGCCAGCAGTGGGACAGGAAGAAATCAGCCCCAGCATTTT. The chain couples TRBV2 to TRBJ1-5; 7 bases agree with TRBD1. The CDR3 is 14 amino acids. V lost 4 bases, J lost 4 bases, and 4 bases stayed unmatched. CDR1 is SNHLY, CDR2 FYNNEI, per germline.

The chain recombines TRBV11-2 with TRBJ1-1; 7 bases match TRBD1. This CDR3 contains 16 residues. The V gene's germline CDR1 is SGHAT and CDR2 FQNNGV. The ends lost 5 bases at V and 5 bases at J; junction bases unmatched: 14. The CDR3 region has the DNA TGTGCCAGCAGCCCCAGGGGGGCGTCAGGAGTTACTGAAGCTTTCTTT. Translation: CASSPRGASGVTEAFF. Based on the CDR3 plus reference TRBV11-2 and TRBJ1-1, the full variable domain is EAGVAQSPRYKIIEKRQSVAFWCNPISGHATLYWYQQILGQGPKLLIQFQNNGVVDDSQLPKDRFSAERLKGVDSTLKIQPAKLEDSAVYLCASSPRGASGVTEAFFGQGTRLTVV.

The CDR3 coding sequence is TGTGCCAGCAGCTTGGTAATCTCCTACAATGAGCAGTTCTTC. It yields the protein CASSLVISYNEQFF. The genes are TRBV5-8 and TRBJ2-1; D call uncertain. Germline CDR1 SGHTS, CDR2 YDEGEE. This CDR3 is 14 amino acids long. V dropped 0 bases and J dropped 0 bases, with 4 bases sitting between them.

The chain employs TRBV7-9 and TRBJ2-1; D not resolved. CDR1 and CDR2 (germline): SEHNR, FQNEAQ (reference sequence). The CDR3 totals 12 residues. Deletions cut 5 bases from V and 5 bases from J, with 7 bases between. CDR3 DNA: TGTGCCAGCAGCCAAATCGACAATGAGCAGTTCTTC. This translates into CASSQIDNEQFF. Using reference TRBV7-9 and TRBJ2-1 for the parts outside the CDR3, the full variable domain is DTGVSQNPRHKITKRGQNVTFRCDPISEHNRLYWYRQTLGQGPEFLTYFQNEAQLEKSRLLSDRFSAERPKGSFSTLEIQRTEQGDSAMYLCASSQIDNEQFFGPGTRLTVL.

J is TRBJ1-3 and V is TRBV21-1. TRBV21-1 is flagged as a pseudogene. This CDR3 has 18 residues. The CDR3 here is CASSKTGAGSSSGNTIYF. The CDR3 DNA is TGTGCCAGCAGCAAGACGGGGGCAGGGTCGAGCTCTGGAAACACCATATATTTT.

This chain links TRBV4-1 with TRBJ2-2; no clear D gene. V was clipped by 2 bases and J by 5 bases, with 3 bases between them. The CDR3 totals 12 residues. CDR1 is MGHRA, CDR2 YSYEKL, per germline. The CDR3 sequence is CASSQSTGELFF. CDR3 DNA sequence: TGCGCCAGCAGCCAATCGACCGGGGAGCTGTTTTTT.

A remark on this clone: Distinct nucleotide sequences in the sample also encode this CDR3. The chain is built from TRBV7-9 and TRBJ2-7; unclear D gene. CDR3 length equals 12 residues. Germline V gene sequence: CDR1 SEHNR, CDR2 FQNEAQ (reference sequence). V was trimmed by 3 bases and J by 1 base, leaving 4 bases between them. The CDR3 spells CASSFTSYEQYF. CDR3 nucleotide sequence: TGTGCCAGCAGCTTTACATCCTACGAGCAGTACTTC.

The CDR3 region is CASGLVLTPGSYNEQFF. For the CDR3, the DNA is TGTGCTAGTGGTTTGGTACTTACGCCCGGATCCTACAATGAGCAGTTCTTC. The chain employs TRBV12-5 and TRBJ2-1; D gene unclear. The CDR3 is made up of 17 amino acids. Trimming removed 0 bases at V and 1 base at J, with 13 bases between. CDR1 is LGHNT and CDR2 is FRNRAP in the germline V gene.